The 14 T cell receptor beta chains presented below share a single source sample, sequenced in a study of CD8 T cells in ankylosing spondylitis. Study-wide findings and caveats: A TCR beta motif of eight or nine highly homologous variants seemed to mark ankylosing spondylitis blood.

These receptors have no identified antigens. TCRdb passed the 5' RACE reads through MiXCR, listing each CDR3 protein once. This repertoire shows approximately 540,000 distinct CDR3 sequences, 10% to 15% found once; its top ten account for around 6.8%. The sample taken for sequencing was blood, either unsorted or a sorted T cell fraction (not recorded which). These receptors originate from a male donor with ankylosing spondylitis.

The V gene is TRBV6-5, the J gene TRBJ2-1; tentative D call: TRBD2 (6 bases). The CDR3 has 14 amino acids. Germline assignment: CDR1 MNHEY and CDR2 SVGAGI. V was cut by 5 bases and J by 3 bases, with 11 bases left in between. CDR3 loop: CASSTSFNYNEQFF. The CDR3 nucleotides are TGTGCCAGCAGTACTAGCTTCAACTACAATGAGCAGTTCTTC.

This clonotype has only a few counts. This chain joins TRBV5-1 and TRBJ2-1; weak D call: TRBD2 (6 bases). The V gene lost 5 bases and the J gene lost 8 bases, with 26 bases spanning the gap. Germline lookup yields CDR1 SGHRS and CDR2 YFSETQ. The CDR3 is 17 residues long. CDR3 residues: CASSVSMGGGTLDEQFF. In DNA, the CDR3 is TGCGCCAGCAGTGTCAGCATGGGGGGAGGAACCCTGGATGAGCAGTTCTTC.

The sample holds a few counts of this clonotype. The gene calls are TRBV6-1 and TRBJ1-3, with unresolved D. The V end lost 2 bases, the J end lost 3 bases, and 11 bases lay between the germline ends. Germline assignment: CDR1 MNHNS and CDR2 SASEGT. This CDR3 is built from 15 residues. The CDR3 sequence: CASSELRAYGNTIYF. CDR3 nucleotide sequence: TGTGCCAGCAGTGAACTAAGGGCTTATGGAAACACCATATATTTT.

This clonotype was found a few times. The CDR3 spells CASSPYVGSSGEETQYF. The CDR3 DNA reads TGTGCCAGCAGCCCCTATGTTGGGTCTAGCGGCGAAGAGACCCAGTACTTC. The gene calls are TRBV3-1 and TRBJ2-5; 7 nucleotides align to TRBD2. This CDR3 region has 17 residues. J lost 3 bases, V lost 4 bases, and 14 bases had no gene match. Germline CDR1 LGHDT, CDR2 YNNKEL (reference sequence).

This clonotype was seen a few times. The chain carries TRBV6-2 or TRBV6-3 and TRBJ2-7; TRBD2 might be the D (5 bases). The CDR3 has 15 amino acids. Trimming took 2 bases from V and 3 from J, leaving 14 bases between them. CDR1 and CDR2 from the germline V gene are MNHEY and SVGEGT. In DNA, the CDR3 is TGTGCCAGCAGTTACATGGCTAGCCGGAGCTACGAGCAGTACTTC. Translation: CASSYMASRSYEQYF.

The chain links TRBV7-6 to TRBJ2-2; perhaps TRBD2 as D (6 bases). The germline V gene encodes CDR1 SGHVS and CDR2 FNYEAQ. V was pared by 5 bases and J by 3 bases, with 10 bases between. The CDR3 sequence is 14 residues long. CDR3 nucleotides: TGTGCCAGCAGCCGGACTACCCACACCGGGGAGCTGTTTTTT. Residues: CASSRTTHTGELFF. The full variable domain, with the rest looked up from reference TRBV7-6 and TRBJ2-2, is GAGVSQSPRYKVTKRGQDVALRCDPISGHVSLYWYRQALGQGPEFLTYFNYEAQQDKSGLPNDRFSAERPEGSISTLTIQRTEQRDSAMYRCASSRTTHTGELFFGEGSRLTVL.

This clonotype was seen at least ten times. The V gene is TRBV5-1, the J gene TRBJ2-7, with a weak D call TRBD1 (6 bases). Trimming removed 4 bases at V and 3 bases at J, with 8 bases between. The CDR3 contains 12 residues. The germline CDR1 and CDR2 sequences are SGHRS and YFSETQ. The CDR3 region has the DNA TGCGCCAGCAGCCAACAGGGCTACGAGCAGTACGTC. Its translation: CASSQQGYEQYV.

This clonotype has a handful of counts. This chain links TRBV20-1 with TRBJ2-3; D might be TRBD2 (7 bases). Deletions cut 6 bases from V and 4 bases from J, with 20 bases between. The germline V gene has CDR1 DFQATT and CDR2 SNEGSKA (reference sequence). This CDR3 has 15 amino acids. DNA for the CDR3: TGCAGTGCGACTGGGGGCGGGAGAGGACCAGATACGCAGTATTTT. It specifies CSATGGGRGPDTQYF.

This clonotype was counted between two and nine times. The V call is TRBV5-1, the J call TRBJ1-4; the match to TRBD1 covers 8 bases. Trimming cost V 7 bases and J 2 bases; bases outside gene matches: 7. In germline, CDR1 is SGHRS, CDR2 YFSETQ. CDR3 length: 15 amino acids. CDR3 loop: CASRPGGDTNEKLFF. The CDR3 DNA is TGCGCCAGCCGCCCAGGGGGCGATACTAATGAAAAACTGTTTTTT.

This clonotype was detected a few times. The chain is built from TRBV2 and TRBJ2-1, with D maybe TRBD1 (5 bases). V was pared by 5 bases and J by 2 bases, with 10 bases between. This CDR3 contains 14 residues. Germline-derived CDR1 and CDR2 are SNHLY and FYNNEI. CDR3 residues: CASSRQTPYNEQFF. The CDR3 nucleotides read TGTGCCAGCAGTAGACAGACACCCTACAATGAGCAGTTCTTC.

In its sample, this clonotype was seen a few times. This chain uses TRBV10-3 with TRBJ2-1; 7 nucleotides match TRBD1. The germline gives CDR1 ENHRY, CDR2 SYGVKD. The CDR3 consists of 14 residues. The junction had 6 bases not matched to a gene; V was cut back by 6 bases and J by 4 bases. CDR3 sequence: CAISDRVTYNEQFF. Here the CDR3 DNA reads TGTGCCATCAGCGACAGGGTGACATACAATGAGCAGTTCTTC.

The rearrangement joins TRBV20-1 to TRBJ2-1, with 7 bases lining up with TRBD2. The germline V gene has CDR1 DFQATT and CDR2 SNEGSKA (reference sequence). The CDR3 extends over 15 amino acids. With 0 bases clipped from V and 4 bases from J, the junction kept 6 bases outside the gene matches. CDR3 DNA sequence: TGCAGTGCTAGAGATGTTTCTAGCGGATACAATGAGCAGTTCTTC. It translates to CSARDVSSGYNEQFF.

This clonotype came up a few times. The V gene is TRBV12-3 or TRBV12-4, the J gene TRBJ2-5; D perhaps matches TRBD1 (6 bases). V was pared by 3 bases and J by 0 bases, with 8 bases between. The CDR3 runs 14 residues. CDR3 sequence (DNA): TGTGCCAGCAGTTTTGGGACATACCAAGAGACCCAGTACTTC. It encodes CASSFGTYQETQYF.

The V gene is TRBV20-1, the J gene TRBJ2-1, with TRBD1 identical over 12 bases. The CDR3 loop spans 15 amino acids. CDR1 and CDR2 (germline): DFQATT, SNEGSKA (reference sequence). The junction had 6 bases not matched to a gene; V was cut back by 2 bases and J by 7 bases. The CDR3 nucleotides read TGCAGTGCTAGACTTGGGACAGGGGGCTGGAATGAGCAGTTCTTC. Protein product: CSARLGTGGWNEQFF.